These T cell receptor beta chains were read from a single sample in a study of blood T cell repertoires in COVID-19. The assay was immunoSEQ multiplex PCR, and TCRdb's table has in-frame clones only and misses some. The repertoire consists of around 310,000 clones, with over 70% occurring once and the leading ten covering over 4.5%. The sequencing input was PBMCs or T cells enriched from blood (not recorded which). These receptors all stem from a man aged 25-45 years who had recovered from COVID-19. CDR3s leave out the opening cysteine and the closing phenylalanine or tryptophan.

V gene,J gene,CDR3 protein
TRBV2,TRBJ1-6,ASSETGSSYNSPLH
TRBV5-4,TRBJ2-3,ASSGTGRADTQY
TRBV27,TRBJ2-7,ASSPRTGVSSYEQY
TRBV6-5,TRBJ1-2,ASRTDRGTYGYT
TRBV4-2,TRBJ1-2,ASSQERAGYT
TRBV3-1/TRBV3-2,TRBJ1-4,ASSQVTPEGEKLF
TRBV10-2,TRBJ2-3,ASSGGGGGATDTQY
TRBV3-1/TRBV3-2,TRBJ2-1,ASSQTPSGSSYNEQF
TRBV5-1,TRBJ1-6,ASSLGHRQVLEGSYNSPLH
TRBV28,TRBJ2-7,ASSNGLYEQY
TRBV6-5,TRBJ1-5,ASSPRHSNQPQH
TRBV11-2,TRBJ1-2,ASSLRGTGDCT
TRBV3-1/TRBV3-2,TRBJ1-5,ASSQTGVNQPQH
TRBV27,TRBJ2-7,ASTGVRFGGAPGEQY
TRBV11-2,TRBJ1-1,ASRSRTGTEAF
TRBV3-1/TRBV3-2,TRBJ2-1,ASSLLSGGSNNEQF
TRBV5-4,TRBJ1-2,ASSLGEGGYT
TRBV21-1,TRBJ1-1,ASSSGTGPNTEAF
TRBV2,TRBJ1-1,ASSEGGGWTEAF
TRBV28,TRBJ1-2,ASTRSGMVGGYT
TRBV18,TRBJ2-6,ASSLDSGANVLT
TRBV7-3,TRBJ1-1,ASSLSAGPGTEAF
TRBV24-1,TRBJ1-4,ATSGTGNEKLF
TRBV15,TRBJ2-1,ATSPERREQF
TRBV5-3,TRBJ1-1,ARSRDSLTF
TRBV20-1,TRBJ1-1,SASYPDRKNTEAF
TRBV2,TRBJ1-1,ASSIGQGATEAF
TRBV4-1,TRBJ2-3,ASSPAGGRTDTQY
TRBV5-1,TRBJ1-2,ASRATQGDYGYT
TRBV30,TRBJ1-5,AWAQGSNQPQH
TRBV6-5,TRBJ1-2,ASTALPSGYGYT
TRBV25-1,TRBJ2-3,ASGSGGPDTQY
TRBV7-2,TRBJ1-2,ASSLGMGLEGYT
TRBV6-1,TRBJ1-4,ASSERTGLF
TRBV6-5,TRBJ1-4,ASSYRGSTNEKLF
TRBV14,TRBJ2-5,ASSRRTGPKETQY
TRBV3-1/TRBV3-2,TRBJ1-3,ASSSTWNTIY
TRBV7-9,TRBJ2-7,ASSSGQDSYEQY
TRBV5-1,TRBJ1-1,ASSLGQGNSPEAF
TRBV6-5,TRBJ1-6,ASSSYRDSPLH
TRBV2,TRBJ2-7,ASSESYRGYEQY
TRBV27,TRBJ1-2,ASSAHHSHRVGNYGYT
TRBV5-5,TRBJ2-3,ASSRALQGGYGTDTQY
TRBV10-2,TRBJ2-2,ASSEPRGSRTGELF
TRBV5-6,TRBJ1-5,ASSLTGRQPQH
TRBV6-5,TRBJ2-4,ASNLMEQNIQY
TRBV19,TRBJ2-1,ASSSGVSYNEQF